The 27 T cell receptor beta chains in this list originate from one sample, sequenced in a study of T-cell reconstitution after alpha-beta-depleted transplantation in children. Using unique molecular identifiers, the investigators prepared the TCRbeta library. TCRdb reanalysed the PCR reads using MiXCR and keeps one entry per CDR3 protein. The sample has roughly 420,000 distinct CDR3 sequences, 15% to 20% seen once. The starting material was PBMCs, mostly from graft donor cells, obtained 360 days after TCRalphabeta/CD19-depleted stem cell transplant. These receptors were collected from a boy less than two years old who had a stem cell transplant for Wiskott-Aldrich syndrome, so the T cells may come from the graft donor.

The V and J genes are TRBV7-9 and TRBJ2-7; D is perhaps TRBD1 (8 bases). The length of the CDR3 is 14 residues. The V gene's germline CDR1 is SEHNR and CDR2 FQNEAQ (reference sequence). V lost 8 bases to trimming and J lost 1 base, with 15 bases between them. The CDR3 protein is CASGNRGGSYEQYF. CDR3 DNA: TGTGCCAGCGGAAACAGGGGGGGGTCCTACGAGCAGTACTTC.

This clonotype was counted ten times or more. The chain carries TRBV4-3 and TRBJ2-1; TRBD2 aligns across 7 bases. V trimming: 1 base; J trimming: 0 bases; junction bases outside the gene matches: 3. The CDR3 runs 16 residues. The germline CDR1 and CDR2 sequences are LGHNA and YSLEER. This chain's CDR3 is CASSQGGSSSYNEQFF. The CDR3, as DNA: TGCGCCAGCAGCCAAGGCGGGAGTAGCTCCTACAATGAGCAGTTCTTC.

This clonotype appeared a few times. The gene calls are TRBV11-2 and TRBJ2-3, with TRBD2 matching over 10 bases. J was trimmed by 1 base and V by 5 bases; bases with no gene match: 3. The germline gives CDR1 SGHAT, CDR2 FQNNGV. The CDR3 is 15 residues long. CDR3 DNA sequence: TGTGCCAGCAGCACCGGGACTAGCGGCACAGATACGCAGTATTTT. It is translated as CASSTGTSGTDTQYF.

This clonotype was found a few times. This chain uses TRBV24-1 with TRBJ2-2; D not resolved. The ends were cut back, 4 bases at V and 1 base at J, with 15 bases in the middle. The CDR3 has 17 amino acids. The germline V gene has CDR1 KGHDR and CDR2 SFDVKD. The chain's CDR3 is CATSEDLGRRNTGELFF. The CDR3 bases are TGTGCCACCAGTGAGGACCTGGGAAGAAGGAACACCGGGGAGCTGTTTTTT.

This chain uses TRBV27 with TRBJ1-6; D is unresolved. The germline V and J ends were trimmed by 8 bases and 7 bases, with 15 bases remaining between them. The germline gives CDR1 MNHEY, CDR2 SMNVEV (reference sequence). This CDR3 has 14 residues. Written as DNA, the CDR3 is TGTGCCAGCGCACGGTGGGTTGAGAATTCACCCCTCCACTTT. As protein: CASARWVENSPLHF.

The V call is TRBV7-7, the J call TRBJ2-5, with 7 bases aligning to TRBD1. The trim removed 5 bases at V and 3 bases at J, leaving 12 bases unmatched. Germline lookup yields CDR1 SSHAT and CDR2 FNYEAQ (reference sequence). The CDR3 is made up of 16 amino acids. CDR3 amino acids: CASSPRLGTAEETQYF. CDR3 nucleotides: TGTGCCAGCAGCCCTAGGCTCGGGACAGCCGAAGAGACCCAGTACTTC.

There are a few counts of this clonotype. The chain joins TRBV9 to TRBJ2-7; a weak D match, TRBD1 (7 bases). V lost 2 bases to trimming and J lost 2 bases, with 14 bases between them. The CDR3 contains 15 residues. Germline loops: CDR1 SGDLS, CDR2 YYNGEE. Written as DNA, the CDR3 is TGTGCCAGCAGCGTCGGGAGTGGGACAGCCTACGAGCAGTACTTC. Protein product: CASSVGSGTAYEQYF.

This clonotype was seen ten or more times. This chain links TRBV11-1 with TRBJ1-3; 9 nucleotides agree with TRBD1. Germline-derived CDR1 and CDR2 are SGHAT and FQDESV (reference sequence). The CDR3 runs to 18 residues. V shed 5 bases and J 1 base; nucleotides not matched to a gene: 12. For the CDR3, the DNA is TGTGCCAGCAGCCCGACCCGGGACAGGGTTGCGTCTGGAAACACCATATATTTT. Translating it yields CASSPTRDRVASGNTIYF.

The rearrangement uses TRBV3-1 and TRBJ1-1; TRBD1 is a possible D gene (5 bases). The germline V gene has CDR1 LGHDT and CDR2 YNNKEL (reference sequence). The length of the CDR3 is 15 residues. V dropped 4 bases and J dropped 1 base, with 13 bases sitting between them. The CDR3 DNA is TGTGCCAGCAGCCGAGGGACGGCCCCGAACACTGAAGCTTTCTTT. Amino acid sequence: CASSRGTAPNTEAFF.

The CDR3 spells CASSWAKGQPQHF. The CDR3 nucleotides are TGTGCCAGCAGCTGGGCTAAGGGGCAGCCCCAGCATTTT. The V and J genes are TRBV7-2 and TRBJ1-5; perhaps TRBD1 as D (5 bases). CDR1 is SGHTA, CDR2 FQGNSA, per germline. V lost 4 bases and J lost 7, with 11 bases in between. This CDR3 contains 13 residues.

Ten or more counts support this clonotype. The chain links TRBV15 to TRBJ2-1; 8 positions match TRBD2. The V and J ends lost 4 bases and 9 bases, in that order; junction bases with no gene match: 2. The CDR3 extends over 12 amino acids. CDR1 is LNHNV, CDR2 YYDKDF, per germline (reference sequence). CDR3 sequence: CATSNLAGEQFF. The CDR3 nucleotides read TGTGCCACCAGCAATCTAGCGGGTGAGCAGTTCTTC.

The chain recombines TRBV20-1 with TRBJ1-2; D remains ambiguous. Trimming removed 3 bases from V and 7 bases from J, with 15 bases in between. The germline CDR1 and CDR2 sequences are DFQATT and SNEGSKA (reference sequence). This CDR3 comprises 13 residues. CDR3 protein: CSARLGIRSGYTF. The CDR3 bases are TGCAGTGCTAGGCTGGGTATCAGGAGTGGCTACACCTTC.

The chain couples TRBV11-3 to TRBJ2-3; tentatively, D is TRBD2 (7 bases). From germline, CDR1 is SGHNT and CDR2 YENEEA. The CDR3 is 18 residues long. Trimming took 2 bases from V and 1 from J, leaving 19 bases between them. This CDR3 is CASSLHTNRGAGTDTQYF. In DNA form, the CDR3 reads TGTGCCAGCAGCTTACACACCAACCGGGGGGCAGGCACAGATACGCAGTATTTT.

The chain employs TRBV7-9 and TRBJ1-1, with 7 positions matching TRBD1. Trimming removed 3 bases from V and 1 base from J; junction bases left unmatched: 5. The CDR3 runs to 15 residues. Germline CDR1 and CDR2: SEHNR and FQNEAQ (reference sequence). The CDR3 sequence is CASSFTGTANTEAFF. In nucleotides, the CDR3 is TGTGCCAGCAGCTTTACCGGGACAGCGAACACTGAAGCTTTCTTT.

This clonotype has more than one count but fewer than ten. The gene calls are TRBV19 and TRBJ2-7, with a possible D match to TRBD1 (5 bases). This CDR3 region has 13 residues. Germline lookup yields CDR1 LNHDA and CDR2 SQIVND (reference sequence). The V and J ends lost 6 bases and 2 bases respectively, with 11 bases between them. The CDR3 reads CASSMGLTYEQYF. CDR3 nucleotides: TGTGCCAGTAGCATGGGGCTAACCTACGAGCAGTACTTC. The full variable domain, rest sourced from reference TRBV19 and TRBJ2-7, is DGGITQSPKYLFRKEGQNVTLSCEQNLNHDAMYWYRQDPGQGLRLIYYSQIVNDFQKGDIAEGYSVSREKKESFPLTVTSAQKNPTAFYLCASSMGLTYEQYFGPGTRLTVT.

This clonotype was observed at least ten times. CDR3 sequence: CASSLGQGYYGYTF. The DNA for the CDR3 is TGCGCCAGCAGCTTGGGACAGGGGTACTATGGCTACACCTTC. The chain links TRBV5-1 to TRBJ1-2, with 8 bases fitting TRBD1. Germline lookup yields CDR1 SGHRS and CDR2 YFSETQ. This CDR3 has 14 residues. The V segment lost 0 bases and the J segment 3 bases; nucleotides outside the gene matches: 1. The whole variable domain, remainder taken from reference TRBV5-1 and TRBJ1-2, is KAGVTQTPRYLIKTRGQQVTLSCSPISGHRSVSWYQQTPGQGLQFLFEYFSETQRNKGNFPGRFSGRQFSNSRSEMNVSTLELGDSALYLCASSLGQGYYGYTFGSGTRLTVV.

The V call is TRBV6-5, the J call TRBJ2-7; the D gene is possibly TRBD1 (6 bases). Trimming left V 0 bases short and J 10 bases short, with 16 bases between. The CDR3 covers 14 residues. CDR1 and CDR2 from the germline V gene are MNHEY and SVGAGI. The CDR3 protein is CASSYSSTGAVQYF. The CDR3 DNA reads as TGTGCCAGCAGTTACTCATCGACAGGAGCCGTTCAGTACTTC.

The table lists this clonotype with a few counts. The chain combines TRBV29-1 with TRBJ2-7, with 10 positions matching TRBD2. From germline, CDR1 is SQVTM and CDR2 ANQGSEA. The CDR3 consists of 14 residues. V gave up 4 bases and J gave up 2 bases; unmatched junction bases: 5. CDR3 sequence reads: CSVAWTSGTYEQYF. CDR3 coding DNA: TGCAGCGTTGCCTGGACTAGCGGTACCTACGAGCAGTACTTC.

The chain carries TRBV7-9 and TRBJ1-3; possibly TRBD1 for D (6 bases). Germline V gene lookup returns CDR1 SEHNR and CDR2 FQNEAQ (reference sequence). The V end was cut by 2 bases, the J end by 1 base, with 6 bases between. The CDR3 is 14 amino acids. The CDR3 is CASSLRGSGNTIYF. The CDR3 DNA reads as TGTGCCAGCAGCTTAAGGGGGTCTGGAAACACCATATATTTT. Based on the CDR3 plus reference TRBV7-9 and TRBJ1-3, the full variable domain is DTGVSQNPRHKITKRGQNVTFRCDPISEHNRLYWYRQTLGQGPEFLTYFQNEAQLEKSRLLSDRFSAERPKGSFSTLEIQRTEQGDSAMYLCASSLRGSGNTIYFGEGSWLTVV.

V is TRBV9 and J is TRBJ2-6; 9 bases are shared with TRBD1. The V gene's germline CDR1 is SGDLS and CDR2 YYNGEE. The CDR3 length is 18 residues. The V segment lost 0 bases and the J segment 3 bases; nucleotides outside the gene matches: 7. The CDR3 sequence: CASSVGGTGFGGANVLTF. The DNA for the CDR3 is TGTGCCAGCAGCGTAGGAGGGACAGGGTTCGGTGGGGCCAACGTCCTGACTTTC.

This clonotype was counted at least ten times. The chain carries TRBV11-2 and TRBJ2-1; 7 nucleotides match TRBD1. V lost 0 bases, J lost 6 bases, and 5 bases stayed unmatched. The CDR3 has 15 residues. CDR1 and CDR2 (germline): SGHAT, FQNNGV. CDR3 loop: CASSLERGRSNEQFF. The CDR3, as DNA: TGTGCCAGCAGCTTAGAAAGGGGGCGCTCCAATGAGCAGTTCTTC.

Here the CDR3 reads CASSWVGGAVDTQYF. CDR3 in DNA: TGTGCCAGCAGTTGGGTGGGTGGGGCGGTAGATACGCAGTATTTT. V and J are TRBV27 and TRBJ2-3; D is possibly TRBD1 (5 bases). Trimming cost V 4 bases and J 5 bases, with 16 bases left between them. The CDR3 has 15 residues. Germline V lookup: CDR1 MNHEY, CDR2 SMNVEV (reference sequence).

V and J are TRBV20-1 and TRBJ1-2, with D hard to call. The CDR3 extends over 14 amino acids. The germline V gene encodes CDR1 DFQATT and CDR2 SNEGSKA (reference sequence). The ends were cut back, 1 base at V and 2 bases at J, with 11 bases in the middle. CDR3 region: CSARGEEGNYGYTF. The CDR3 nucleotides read TGCAGTGCTAGAGGAGAGGAAGGGAACTATGGCTACACCTTC.

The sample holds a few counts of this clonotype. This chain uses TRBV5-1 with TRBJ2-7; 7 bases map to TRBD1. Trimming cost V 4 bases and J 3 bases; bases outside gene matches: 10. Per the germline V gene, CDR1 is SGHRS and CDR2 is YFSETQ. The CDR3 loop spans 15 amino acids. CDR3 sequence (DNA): TGCGCCAGCAGCCGGGACAGCTCGTCTCACTACGAGCAGTACTTC. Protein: CASSRDSSSHYEQYF.

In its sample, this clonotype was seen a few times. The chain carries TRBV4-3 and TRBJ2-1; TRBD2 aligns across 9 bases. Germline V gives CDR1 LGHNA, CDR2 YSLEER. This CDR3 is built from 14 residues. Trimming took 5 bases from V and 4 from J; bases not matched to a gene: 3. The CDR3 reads CASSWRGGYNEQFF. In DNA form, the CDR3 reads TGCGCCAGCAGCTGGCGGGGGGGTTACAATGAGCAGTTCTTC.

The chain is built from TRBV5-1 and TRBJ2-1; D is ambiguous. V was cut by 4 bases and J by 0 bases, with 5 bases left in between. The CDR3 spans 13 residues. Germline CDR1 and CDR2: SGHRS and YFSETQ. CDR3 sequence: CASSKTSYNEQFF. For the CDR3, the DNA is TGCGCCAGCAGCAAGACCTCCTACAATGAGCAGTTCTTC.

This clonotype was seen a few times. The DNA for the CDR3 is TGTGCCAGCTCACCTAGACCGATCACCGGGGAGCTGTTTTTT. It yields the protein CASSPRPITGELFF. The chain links TRBV18 to TRBJ2-2; D unclear. Germline V gene data show CDR1 as KGHSH and CDR2 as LQKENI. Trimming left V 3 bases short and J 4 bases short, with 9 bases between. The CDR3 loop spans 14 amino acids.